The 22 T cell receptor beta chains below come from one sample, sequenced in a study of control samples from healthy donors and cancer patients. Assay used: immunoSEQ multiplex PCR; TCRdb lists only in-frame clones, some missing. The repertoire includes approximately 97,000 clones, almost 90% of them detected once, and less than 15% sits in the top ten. Sequencing was done on a sample of blood. Every receptor here comes from a man aged 25-45 years in good health.

This clone was observed once. This rearrangement joins TRBV29-1 to TRBJ2-7, with 8 nucleotides matching TRBD1. Germline loops: CDR1 SQVTM, CDR2 ANQGSEA. The CDR3 length is 17 residues. The junction had 20 bases not matched to a gene; V was cut back by 7 bases and J by 3 bases. The CDR3 sequence: CSARRQWVGQDDYEQYF. The CDR3 DNA reads TGCAGCGCTAGACGGCAGTGGGTGGGACAGGATGACTACGAGCAGTACTTC.

The chain carries TRBV28 and TRBJ1-2; 7 positions match TRBD1. The ends lost 6 bases at V and 5 bases at J; junction bases unmatched: 9. CDR1 MDHEN and CDR2 SYDVKM come from the germline V gene. CDR3 length equals 14 residues. CDR3 amino acids: CASRGSGTVYGYTF. Here the CDR3 DNA reads TGTGCCAGCAGGGGATCTGGGACAGTATATGGCTACACCTTC.

The V call is TRBV7-2, the J call TRBJ2-3, with D possibly being TRBD1 (5 bases). CDR1 is SGHTA, CDR2 FQGNSA, per germline. The V and J ends lost 1 base and 6 bases respectively, with 8 bases between them. The CDR3 is made up of 13 amino acids. In DNA form, the CDR3 reads TGTGCCAGCAGCTTAGAGGGGTGGGATACGCAGTATTTT. As protein: CASSLEGWDTQYF.

This sequence joins TRBV6-5 and TRBJ1-3, with D unresolved. Germline assignment: CDR1 MNHEY and CDR2 SVGAGI. Trimming took 9 bases from V and 0 from J, leaving 12 bases between them. The CDR3 sequence is 14 residues long. The DNA for the CDR3 is TGTGCCAGGGTACCAGGAGGCTCTGGAAACACCATATATTTT. It translates to CARVPGGSGNTIYF.

Here the CDR3 DNA reads TGCAGCGCCGACGGGAGTGGGGTGAACACTGAAGCTTTCTTT. Amino acids: CSADGSGVNTEAFF. The chain has TRBV29-1 and TRBJ1-1; no clear D gene. In germline, CDR1 is SQVTM, CDR2 ANQGSEA. Trimming pared 7 bases from V and 0 bases from J, leaving 15 bases between. The CDR3 is 14 residues long.

This chain connects TRBV11-3 to TRBJ2-1, with 9 bases identical to TRBD2. With V trimmed by 5 bases and J by 5 bases, 10 bases remained unmatched. The CDR3 has 16 amino acids. Germline loops: CDR1 SGHNT, CDR2 YENEEA. CDR3 sequence: CASSLGGGRADNEQFF. The CDR3, as DNA: TGTGCCAGCAGCCTAGGTGGCGGGAGGGCCGACAATGAGCAGTTCTTC. Complete variable domain (other parts from reference TRBV11-3 and TRBJ2-1): EAGVVQSPRYKIIEKKQPVAFWCNPISGHNTLYWYLQNLGQGPELLIRYENEEAVDDSQLPKDRFSAERLKGVDSTLKIQPAELGDSAVYLCASSLGGGRADNEQFFGPGTRLTVL.

The V and J genes are TRBV27 and TRBJ2-7, with 7 bases that match TRBD1. The V gene's germline CDR1 is MNHEY and CDR2 SMNVEV (reference sequence). CDR3 length: 12 amino acids. Trimming removed 6 bases from V and 6 bases from J; junction bases left unmatched: 5. CDR3 residues: CASSPTGTEQYF. CDR3 coding DNA: TGTGCCAGCAGCCCGACAGGGACCGAGCAGTACTTC.

The chain combines TRBV10-3 with TRBJ2-2, with 8 nucleotides matching TRBD2. Unmatched junction bases numbered 5, after V lost 0 bases and J lost 5 bases. The CDR3 consists of 16 residues. Germline CDR1 is ENHRY and CDR2 is SYGVKD. The CDR3 is CAISESPAGETGELFF. The CDR3 nucleotides read TGTGCCATCAGTGAGTCGCCAGCGGGAGAAACCGGGGAGCTGTTTTTT.

In nucleotides, the CDR3 is TGTGCCAGCAGGCTGACAGACACTAGCAATCAGCCCCAGCATTTT. It specifies CASRLTDTSNQPQHF. V gene TRBV2 combines with J gene TRBJ1-5, with D maybe TRBD1 (5 bases). Germline V gives CDR1 SNHLY, CDR2 FYNNEI. The CDR3 consists of 15 residues. Trimming shortened V by 6 bases and J by 0 bases, and 12 bases separated the two germline ends.

The V gene is TRBV16, the J gene TRBJ1-1, with a possible D match to TRBD1 (5 bases). Looked up from germline, CDR1 is KGHSY and CDR2 is FQNENV. V shed 4 bases and J shed 1 base, with 13 bases lying between them. The CDR3 has 15 residues. The CDR3, as DNA: TGTGCCAGCAGCCCCGCGGGCAGGGAGAACACTGAAGCTTTCTTT. This sequence encodes CASSPAGRENTEAFF.

The V gene is TRBV11-2, the J gene TRBJ1-1; D gene unclear. Germline loops: CDR1 SGHAT, CDR2 FQNNGV. V lost 7 bases, J lost 4 bases, and 10 bases lay in between. The CDR3 totals 12 residues. CDR3 sequence: CASTQTSTEAFF. CDR3 DNA sequence: TGTGCCAGCACTCAGACAAGCACTGAAGCTTTCTTT. Variable domain in full (rest from reference TRBV11-2 and TRBJ1-1): EAGVAQSPRYKIIEKRQSVAFWCNPISGHATLYWYQQILGQGPKLLIQFQNNGVVDDSQLPKDRFSAERLKGVDSTLKIQPAKLEDSAVYLCASTQTSTEAFFGQGTRLTVV.

The chain recombines TRBV5-8 with TRBJ2-1, with TRBD2 matching 7 bases. J gave up 6 bases and V 0 bases, and 12 bases lay outside the gene matches. Germline CDR1 is SGHTS and CDR2 is YDEGEE. CDR3 length equals 17 residues. The CDR3 region is CASSLELAPGWSNEQFF. The DNA for the CDR3 is TGTGCCAGCAGCTTGGAACTAGCGCCCGGGTGGAGCAATGAGCAGTTCTTC. Drawing the rest from reference TRBV5-8 and TRBJ2-1, the complete variable domain is EAGVTQSPTHLIKTRGQQATLRCSPISGHTSVYWYQQALGLGLQFLLWYDEGEERNRGNFPPRFSGRQFPNYSSELNVNALELEDSALYLCASSLELAPGWSNEQFFGPGTRLTVL.

The V call is TRBV19, the J call TRBJ2-1; 10 nucleotides align to TRBD2. The J segment lost 4 bases and the V segment lost 3 bases, leaving 3 bases of the junction unmatched. Looked up from germline, CDR1 is LNHDA and CDR2 is SQIVND (reference sequence). This CDR3 spans 15 amino acids. CDR3 sequence (DNA): TGTGCCAGTAGTATGTGGACTAGCGGATACAATGAGCAGTTCTTC. This codes for CASSMWTSGYNEQFF.

V usage is TRBV27 and J usage is TRBJ1-3, with 7 positions matching TRBD1. CDR1 is MNHEY, CDR2 SMNVEV, per germline (reference sequence). The CDR3 consists of 21 residues. V lost 4 bases and J lost 2; bases outside the gene matches: 23. CDR3 DNA sequence: TGTGCCAGCAGTTCCATCATCCTACCCAGGGGGTTTAGTAGTCCTGGAAACACCATATATTTT. Its protein product is CASSSIILPRGFSSPGNTIYF.

The genes are TRBV7-9 and TRBJ1-1, with D possibly being TRBD1 (5 bases). The V gene's germline CDR1 is SEHNR and CDR2 FQNEAQ (reference sequence). Trimming removed 2 bases from V and 3 bases from J, with 13 bases in between. CDR3 length equals 15 residues. CDR3: CASSLRGRDDTEAFF. As DNA, the CDR3 is TGTGCCAGCAGCTTACGTGGCAGGGACGACACTGAAGCTTTCTTT. The whole variable domain, filled in from reference TRBV7-9 and TRBJ1-1, reads DTGVSQNPRHKITKRGQNVTFRCDPISEHNRLYWYRQTLGQGPEFLTYFQNEAQLEKSRLLSDRFSAERPKGSFSTLEIQRTEQGDSAMYLCASSLRGRDDTEAFFGQGTRLTVV.

This clone was seen a single time. The rearrangement joins TRBV10-3 to TRBJ2-5; TRBD1 matches at 7 bases. The trim removed 4 bases at V and 12 bases at J, leaving 14 bases unmatched. CDR3 length equals 14 residues. The germline V gene encodes CDR1 ENHRY and CDR2 SYGVKD. Here the CDR3 DNA reads TGTGCCATCAGTGTACGGGACAGAGAAGAGCCGAAGTACTTC. Translation gives CAISVRDREEPKYF.

This clone appeared a few times. The chain uses TRBV7-2 and TRBJ2-7; a possible D gene is TRBD1 (6 bases). Germline loops: CDR1 SGHTA, CDR2 FQGNSA. V lost 1 base and J 3 bases, leaving 19 bases between the germline ends. This CDR3 is built from 17 residues. CDR3 sequence: CASSLVGGWTASYEQYF. The CDR3 DNA sequence: TGTGCCAGCAGCTTAGTAGGGGGATGGACAGCGAGCTACGAGCAGTACTTC. Full variable domain (rest looked up from reference TRBV7-2 and TRBJ2-7): GAGVSQSPSNKVTEKGKDVELRCDPISGHTALYWYRQSLGQGLEFLIYFQGNSAPDKSGLPSDRFSAERTGGSVSTLTIQRTQQEDSAVYLCASSLVGGWTASYEQYFGPGTRLTVT.

The chain uses TRBV14 and TRBJ2-3; 7 bases match TRBD2. The junction had 8 bases not matched to a gene; V was cut back by 3 bases and J by 2 bases. The CDR3 is made up of 16 amino acids. Germline V gene lookup returns CDR1 SGHDN and CDR2 FVKESK. The CDR3 nucleotides are TGTGCCAGCAGCCAGGGACTACGAGTCTTCACAGATACGCAGTATTTT. Protein product: CASSQGLRVFTDTQYF. Full variable domain (missing parts from reference TRBV14 and TRBJ2-3): EAGVTQFPSHSVIEKGQTVTLRCDPISGHDNLYWYRRVMGKEIKFLLHFVKESKQDESGMPNNRFLAERTGGTYSTLKVQPAELEDSGVYFCASSQGLRVFTDTQYFGPGTRLTVL.

The V gene is TRBV7-3, the J gene TRBJ1-1; D remains ambiguous. The CDR3 sequence is 15 residues long. Trimming pared 5 bases from V and 1 base from J, leaving 14 bases between. The germline V gene has CDR1 SGHTA and CDR2 FQGTGA. This CDR3 reads CASSPGSGGNTEAFF. CDR3 nucleotides: TGTGCCAGCAGCCCGGGATCGGGAGGGAACACTGAAGCTTTCTTT.

The chain employs TRBV7-3 and TRBJ2-7, with 10 bases matching TRBD2. Germline trimming cut 5 bases from V and 5 bases from J; bases unmatched to any gene: 9. The CDR3 is 15 residues long. Germline assignment: CDR1 SGHTA and CDR2 FQGTGA. The DNA for the CDR3 is TGTGCCAGCAGCCAAAGCGGGAGGGCCTCTCACGAGCAGTACTTC. Amino acid sequence: CASSQSGRASHEQYF.

The V and J genes are TRBV18 and TRBJ2-2; D remains unclear. V was shortened by 3 bases and J by 7 bases, with 12 bases between the two germline ends. Germline assignment: CDR1 KGHSH and CDR2 LQKENI. This CDR3 has 14 amino acids. CDR3 nucleotides: TGTGCCAGCTCACCGACCCAGCTTTTCGGGGAGCTGTTTTTT. Protein: CASSPTQLFGELFF.

The CDR3 region has the DNA TGTGCCAGCAATGGACTAGCGGCCTTCACAGATACGCAGTATTTT. Protein product: CASNGLAAFTDTQYF. This sequence joins TRBV2 and TRBJ2-3; 10 nucleotides match TRBD2. CDR3 length equals 15 residues. CDR1 is SNHLY and CDR2 is FYNNEI in the germline V gene. Germline trimming cut 7 bases from V and 2 bases from J; bases unmatched to any gene: 6.